This T cell receptor (beta chain) was sequenced in a study of shared clonotypes between healthy human individuals (dated by TCRdb to 2020 to 2021). Describing the broader study: A few men and a couple of women, aged 18 to 49 years, made up the cohort. To estimate repertoire size and how much clonotype sharing occurs between individuals, the study deeply sequenced the blood TCR repertoires of several healthy adults. For each donor, CD4 naive and CD4 memory were each given three plates, CD8 naive was given two plates, and CD8 memory was given one plate. Each donor's leukapheresis produced roughly between roughly 0.85 and 9.5 billion PBMCs. To increase sequencing depth and limit assay-specific biases, different laboratories used diverse techniques to prepare libraries and sequence TCR repertoires.

For the CD8 naive samples, CD45RO-negative cells were positively selected for CCR7, yielding a CD45RA+CCR7+ population from which TemRA cells were excluded. Donors were healthy HIV-negative adults with no recently reported acute infections or vaccinations. All donors were Caucasian adults living in Nashville, Tennessee, USA. Blood was collected by leukapheresis, and PBMCs were isolated by Ficoll-Histopaque density gradient centrifugation and then cryopreserved in liquid nitrogen vapor phase. Analytical flow cytometry was used to check the purity and quantity of every magnetically sorted T cell population. Each sorted fraction had its genomic DNA isolated and then quantified by UV absorbance on a Nanodrop 2000c. Using the deep immunoSEQ assay, TCR CDR3 regions were amplified from genomic DNA by multiplex PCR. Extracted genomic DNA from each cell subset was spread evenly across all wells of several immunoSEQ 96-well plates, with each plate serving as a replicate. For sorted subsets, approximately 200 ng of genomic DNA, equivalent to some 33,000 T cell genomes, went into each replicate PCR. Purified libraries were measured with a Qubit 3.0 fluorometer, size-checked on a Bioanalyzer 2100, and measured again with the KAPA Library Quantification kit. Every immunoSEQ 96-well plate was sequenced on a separate single-read 150-cycle Illumina NextSeq 550 flow cell. Concerning the study's data processing: Because only junctional sequences without quality scores were contained in the immunoSEQ output, filtering matching that applied to full-length reads could not be performed. Sequences were annotated with PyIR, a Python wrapper for IgBLAST v1.9, and V/J genes and CDR3 were assigned using IMGT germline references. Reads were filtered out if the reads had weak V/J assignments (E-value above 1e-6), no CDR3, stop codons, out-of-frame junctions, or ambiguous translated residues. V3J clonotypes were defined by identical inferred V gene, J gene, and CDR3 amino acid sequence. To compute the percentage overlap between repertoires, the number of shared unique clonotypes was divided by the size of the smaller repertoire. Repertoire richness was assessed with RTK rarefaction, the Chao1 estimator, and Recon v2.1 estimates of unobserved clonotypes. Generation probabilities were computed with OLGA for all TCRbeta clonotypes obtained by the gDNA method from several donors. TCRdb holds this immuneACCESS table with in-frame rearrangements only. Some clones are missing; in checked studies, unresolved V genes explain under half, and the rest has no known cause. Clonal size and the V and J genes are those of that table, whereas D and trimming came from the DNA. For this sample there are around 610,000 clones; 95% to 96% appear just once. In total, the top ten clones hold 0.11% of the sample.

This clone was counted once. Which antigen it targets is not known. It has no much larger one-base neighbor in the sample; base qualities were not kept. The full study reports these points: Sampling was limited to blood, and TCR repertoires in tissue likely differ from TCR repertoires in blood. Larger estimated clonotype richness was generally found for naive subsets than for memory subsets. About 5% of naive CD4, 3.5% of naive CD8, about 2.1% of memory CD4, and around 0.42% of memory CD8 clonotypes were shared across several donors. Clonotypes shared by all four sorted-subset donors showed higher generation probabilities than non-shared clonotypes. Incomplete sequencing was indicated by rarefaction of sorted-subset datasets, despite the large sequencing depth. The small number of donors limited the genetic and exposure-history diversity represented. Pairwise subsampling led to the expectation that sequencing depth would affect the degree of clonotype sharing among donors.

CDR1 MNHEY and CDR2 SMNVEV were looked up in the germline V gene (reference sequence). Its CDR3 holds 15 amino acids, cysteine through phenylalanine. CDR3 DNA only is kept here, 45 bases in frame from base 1. At the junction V is shortened by 4 bases and J by 2 bases, with 15 bases in between. The rearranged segments are TRBV27 and TRBJ2-7, with TRBD2 as a weak D call on 5 bases. Material for sequencing was naive CD8+ T cells sorted from blood. The label giving this sample's cell subset or site can be read as: CD45RA+CCR7+. This sequence was found in a woman in her 30s in good health. The nucleotide sequence reads as follows: TGTGCCAGCAGTTATAAGGCGGGTGGTACCTACGAGCAGTACTTC. Protein translation: CASSYKAGGTYEQYF.